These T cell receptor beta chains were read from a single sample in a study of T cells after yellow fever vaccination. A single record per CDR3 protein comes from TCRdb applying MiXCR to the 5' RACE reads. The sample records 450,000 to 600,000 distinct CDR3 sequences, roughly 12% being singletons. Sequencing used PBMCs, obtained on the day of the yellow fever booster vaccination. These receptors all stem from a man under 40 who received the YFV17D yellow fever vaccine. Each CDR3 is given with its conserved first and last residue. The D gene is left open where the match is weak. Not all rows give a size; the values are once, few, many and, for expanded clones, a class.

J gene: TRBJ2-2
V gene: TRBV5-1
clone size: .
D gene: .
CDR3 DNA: TGCGCCAGCAGCGTCTGGGAGATCGCGAACACCGGGGAGCTGTTTTTT
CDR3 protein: CASSVWEIANTGELFF

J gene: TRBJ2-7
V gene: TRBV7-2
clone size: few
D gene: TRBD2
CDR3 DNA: TGTGCCAGCAGCCCAATAAGCGGGAGTTCTTCCTACGAGCAGTACTTC
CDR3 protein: CASSPISGSSSYEQYF

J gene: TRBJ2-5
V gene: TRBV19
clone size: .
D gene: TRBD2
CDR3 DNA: TGTGCCAGTAGTATAAGACTAGCGGGAGAGACCCAGTACTTC
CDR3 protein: CASSIRLAGETQYF

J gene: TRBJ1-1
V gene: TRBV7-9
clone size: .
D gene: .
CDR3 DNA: TGTGCCAGCACCATGTTCTGGACAAGAAACACTGAAGCTTTCTTT
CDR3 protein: CASTMFWTRNTEAFF

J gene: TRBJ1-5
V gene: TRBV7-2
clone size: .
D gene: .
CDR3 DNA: TGTGCCAGCAGCGCCCGATGGGGGGAAGGGGCCCAGCATTTT
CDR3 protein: CASSARWGEGAQHF

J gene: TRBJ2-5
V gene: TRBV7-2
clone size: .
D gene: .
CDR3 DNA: TGTGCCAGCAGCCTAAGGTTCGCCCAAGCCTACCAAGAGACCCAGTACTTC
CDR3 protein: CASSLRFAQAYQETQYF

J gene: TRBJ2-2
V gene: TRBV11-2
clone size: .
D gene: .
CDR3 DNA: TGTGCCAGCAGCTTATACCCCCCTCGCAGGGGCACCGGGGAGCTGTTTTTT
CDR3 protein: CASSLYPPRRGTGELFF

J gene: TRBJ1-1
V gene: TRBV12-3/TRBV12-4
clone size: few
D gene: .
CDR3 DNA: TGTGCCAGCACCCCGCAGCAGGGAGAGACTGAAGCTTTCTTT
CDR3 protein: CASTPQQGETEAFF

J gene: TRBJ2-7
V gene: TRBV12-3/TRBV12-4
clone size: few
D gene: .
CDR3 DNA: TGTGCCAGCAGTTCCCCGGTGGGAAGGTCCTACGAGCAGTACTTC
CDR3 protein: CASSSPVGRSYEQYF

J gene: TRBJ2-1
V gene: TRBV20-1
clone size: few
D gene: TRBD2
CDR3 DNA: TGCAGTGCTGTCGGACAGGTCAAGGGACTAGCGAGGAACTTCGATGAGCAGTTCTTC
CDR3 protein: CSAVGQVKGLARNFDEQFF

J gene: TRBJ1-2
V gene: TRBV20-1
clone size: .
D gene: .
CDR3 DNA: TGCAGTGCTAGTGCCCCATATGGCTACACCTTC
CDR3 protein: CSASAPYGYTF

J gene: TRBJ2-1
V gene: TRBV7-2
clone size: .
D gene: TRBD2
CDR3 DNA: TGTGCCAGCAGCTATGTCAGGGGACTAGATAGTATCAATGAGCAGTTCTTC
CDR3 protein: CASSYVRGLDSINEQFF

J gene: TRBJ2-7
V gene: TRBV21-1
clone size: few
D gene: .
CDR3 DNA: TGTGCCAGCATCGACCTTACAGGGCGCCGGGGCGAGCAGTACTTC
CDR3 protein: CASIDLTGRRGEQYF

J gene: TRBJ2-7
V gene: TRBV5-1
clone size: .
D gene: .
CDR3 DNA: TGCGCCAGCAACTCCGCTGACAGGCCCGATTCCTCCGAGCAGTACTTC
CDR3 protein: CASNSADRPDSSEQYF

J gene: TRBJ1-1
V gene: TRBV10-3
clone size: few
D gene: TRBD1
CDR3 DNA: TGTGCCATCAGTCGGGGACAGCGTGACACTGAAGCTTTCTTT
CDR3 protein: CAISRGQRDTEAFF

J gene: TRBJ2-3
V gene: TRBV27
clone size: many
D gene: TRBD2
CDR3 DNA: TGTGCCAGCAGTTCGGGACTAGCGGGGGACACGCAGTATTTT
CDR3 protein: CASSSGLAGDTQYF

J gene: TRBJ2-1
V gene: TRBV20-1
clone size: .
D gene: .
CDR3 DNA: TGCAGTGCTAGTTACGGCTCTAATGGCGATGAGCAGTTCTTC
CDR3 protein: CSASYGSNGDEQFF

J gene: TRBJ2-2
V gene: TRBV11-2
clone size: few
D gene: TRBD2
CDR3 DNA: TGTGCCAGCAGCTTCACTAGCGGGGCCGGGGAGCTGTTTTTT
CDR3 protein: CASSFTSGAGELFF

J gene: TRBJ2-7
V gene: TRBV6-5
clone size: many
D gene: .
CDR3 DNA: TGTGCCAGCAGTTACTCAAGGGCCATGGACGAGCAGTACTTC
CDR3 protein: CASSYSRAMDEQYF

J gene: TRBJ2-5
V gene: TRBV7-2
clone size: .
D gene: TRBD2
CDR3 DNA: TGTGCCAGCAGCACCGGGACTAGCGGGAGGGCCGGAGAGACCCAGTACTTC
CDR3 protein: CASSTGTSGRAGETQYF

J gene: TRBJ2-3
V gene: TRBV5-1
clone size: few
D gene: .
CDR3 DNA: TGCGCCAGCAGCTTGGAGGGCAGGGTAACAGATACGCAGTATTTT
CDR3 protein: CASSLEGRVTDTQYF

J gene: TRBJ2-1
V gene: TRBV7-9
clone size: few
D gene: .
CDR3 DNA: TGTGCCAGCAGCTACCTTAGGGGTTCCTACAATGAGCAGTTCTTC
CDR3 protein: CASSYLRGSYNEQFF

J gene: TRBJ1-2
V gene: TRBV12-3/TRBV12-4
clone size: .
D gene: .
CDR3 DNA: TGTGCCAGCAGTTTAGGGGAACTTCTCACCTTC
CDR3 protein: CASSLGELLTF

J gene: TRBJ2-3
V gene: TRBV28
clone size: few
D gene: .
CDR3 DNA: TGTGCCATACAGGGAACGACAGATACGCAGTATTTT
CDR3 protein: CAIQGTTDTQYF

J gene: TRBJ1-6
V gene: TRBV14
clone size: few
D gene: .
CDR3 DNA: TGTGCCAGCAGCCCTATCGGAATGTATAATTCACCCCTCCACTTT
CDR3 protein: CASSPIGMYNSPLHF

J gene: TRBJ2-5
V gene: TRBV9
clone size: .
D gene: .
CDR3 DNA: TGTGCCAGCAGCGCTACCGGGACGCCGGAGACCCAGTACTTC
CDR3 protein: CASSATGTPETQYF

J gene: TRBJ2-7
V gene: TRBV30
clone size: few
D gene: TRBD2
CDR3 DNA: TGTGCCTGGAGTGTAACTAGCGGGATAGGGGAGCAGTACTTC
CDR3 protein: CAWSVTSGIGEQYF

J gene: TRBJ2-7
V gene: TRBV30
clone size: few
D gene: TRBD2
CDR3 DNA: TGTGCCTGGAGTTCCGGGACTAGCCCTACCTACGAGCAGTACTTC
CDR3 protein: CAWSSGTSPTYEQYF

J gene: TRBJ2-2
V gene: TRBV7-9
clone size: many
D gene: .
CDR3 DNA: TGTGCCAGCAGGCCACGGACTACCCGGAACACCGGGGAGCTGTTTTTT
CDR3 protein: CASRPRTTRNTGELFF

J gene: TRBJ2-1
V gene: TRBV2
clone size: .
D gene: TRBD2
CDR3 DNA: TGTGCCTTCAGTTTTGTGTGGGAAGCGGGAGCCCCCTCCTACAATGAGCAGTTCTTC
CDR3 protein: CAFSFVWEAGAPSYNEQFF

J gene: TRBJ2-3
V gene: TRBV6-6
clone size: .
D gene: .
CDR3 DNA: TGTGCCAGCAGAACGGGACCATCAGATACGCAGTATTTT
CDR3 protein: CASRTGPSDTQYF

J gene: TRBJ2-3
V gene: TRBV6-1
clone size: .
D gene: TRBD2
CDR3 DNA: TGTGCCAGCAGAGCCCAGGCAGCGGGTGCTAGCGGGGGTACGCAGTATTTT
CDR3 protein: CASRAQAAGASGGTQYF

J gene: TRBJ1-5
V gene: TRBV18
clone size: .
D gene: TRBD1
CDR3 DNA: TGTGCCAGCTCACTAGGGACAGGGTTCAATCAGCCCCAGCATTTT
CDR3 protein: CASSLGTGFNQPQHF

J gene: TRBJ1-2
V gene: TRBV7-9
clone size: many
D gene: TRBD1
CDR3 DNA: TGTGCCAGCAGCTTACAGACAGGGAACTATGGCTACACCTTC
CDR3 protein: CASSLQTGNYGYTF

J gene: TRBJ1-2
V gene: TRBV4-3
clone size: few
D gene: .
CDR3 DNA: TGCGCCAGCAGCCAAGATCCACAGCGGGCATATGGCTACACCTTC
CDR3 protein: CASSQDPQRAYGYTF

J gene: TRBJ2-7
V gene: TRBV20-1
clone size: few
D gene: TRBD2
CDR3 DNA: TGCAGTGCTGCCCCTAGCGGCTACGAGCAGTACTTC
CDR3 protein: CSAAPSGYEQYF

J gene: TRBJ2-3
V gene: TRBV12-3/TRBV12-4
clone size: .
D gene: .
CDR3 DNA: TGTGCCAGCAGTTTAAGGACAACACGGACAGATACGCAGTATTTT
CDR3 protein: CASSLRTTRTDTQYF

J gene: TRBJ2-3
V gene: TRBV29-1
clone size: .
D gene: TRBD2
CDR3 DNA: TGCAGCGTTGTAATTCTAGCGGGAGCAGATACGCAGTATTTT
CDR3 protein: CSVVILAGADTQYF

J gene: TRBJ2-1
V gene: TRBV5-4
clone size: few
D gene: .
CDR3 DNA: TGTGCCAGCAGCTTGAGTGGCGCGGGACTTGGTCTAGGCGCGGGATCCAATGAGCAGTTCTTC
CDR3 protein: CASSLSGAGLGLGAGSNEQFF

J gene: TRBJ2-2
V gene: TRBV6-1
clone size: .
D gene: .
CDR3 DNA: TGTGCCAGCGACAGGTCCGGCACCGGGGAGCTGTTTTTT
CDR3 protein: CASDRSGTGELFF

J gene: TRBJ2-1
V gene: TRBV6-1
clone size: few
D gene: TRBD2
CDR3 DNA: TGTGCCAGCAGCCACGAGCGGGAGTTGGGTGAGCAGTTCTTC
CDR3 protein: CASSHERELGEQFF

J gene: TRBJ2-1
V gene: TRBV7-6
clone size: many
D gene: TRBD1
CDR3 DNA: TGTGCCAGCAGCTTTACAGGGGCTTACAATGAGCAGTTCTTC
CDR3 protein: CASSFTGAYNEQFF

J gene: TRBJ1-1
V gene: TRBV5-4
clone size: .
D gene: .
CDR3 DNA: TGTGCCAGCAGCCTACCCACGATGACTGAGGAAGCTTTCTTT
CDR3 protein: CASSLPTMTEEAFF

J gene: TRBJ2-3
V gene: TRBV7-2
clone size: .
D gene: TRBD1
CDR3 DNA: TGTGCCAGCAGTTTCCGGGACAGTAGCACAGATACGCAGTATTTT
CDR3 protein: CASSFRDSSTDTQYF

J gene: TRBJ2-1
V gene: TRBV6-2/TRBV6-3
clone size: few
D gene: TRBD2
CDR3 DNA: TGTGCCAGCAGTTACGGACTAGCGGGAGAGTATGAGCAGTTCTTC
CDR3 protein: CASSYGLAGEYEQFF

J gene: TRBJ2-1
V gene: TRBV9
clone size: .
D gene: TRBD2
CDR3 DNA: TGTGCCAGCAGCGTAGTAGCGGGAGGCAACAATGAGCAGTTCTTC
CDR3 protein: CASSVVAGGNNEQFF

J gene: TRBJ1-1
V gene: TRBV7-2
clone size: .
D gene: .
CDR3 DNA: TGTGCCAGCAGCTACGGACGGGTGAACACTGAAGCTTTCTTT
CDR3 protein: CASSYGRVNTEAFF

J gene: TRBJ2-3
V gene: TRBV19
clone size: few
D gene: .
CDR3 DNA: TGTGCCACCGGAGGATTAGCGGAGAGCACAGATACGCAGTATTTT
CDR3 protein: CATGGLAESTDTQYF

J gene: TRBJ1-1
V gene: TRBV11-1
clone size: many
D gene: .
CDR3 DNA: TGTGCCAGCCTCGGGACCCCGGGTGAAGCTTTCTTT
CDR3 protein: CASLGTPGEAFF

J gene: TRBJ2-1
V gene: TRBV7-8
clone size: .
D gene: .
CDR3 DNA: TGTGCCAGCAGCCCCCGGGTTGACAGATACAATGAGCAGTTCTTC
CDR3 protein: CASSPRVDRYNEQFF